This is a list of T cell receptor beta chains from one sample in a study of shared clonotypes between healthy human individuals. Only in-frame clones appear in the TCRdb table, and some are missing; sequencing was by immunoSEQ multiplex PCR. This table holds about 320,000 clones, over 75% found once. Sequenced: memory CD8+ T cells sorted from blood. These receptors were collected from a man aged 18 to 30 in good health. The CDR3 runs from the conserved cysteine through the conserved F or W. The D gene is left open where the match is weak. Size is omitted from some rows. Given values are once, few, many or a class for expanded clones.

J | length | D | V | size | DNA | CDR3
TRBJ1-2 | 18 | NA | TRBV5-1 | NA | TGCGCCACCAAGCCCGGACCGGGACACCCCGAAAGAAACTATGGCTACACCTTC | CATKPGPGHPERNYGYTF
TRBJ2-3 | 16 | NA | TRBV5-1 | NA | TGCGCCAGCAGCTTCTTAGGGGACGGGGGCACAGATACGCAGTATTTT | CASSFLGDGGTDTQYF
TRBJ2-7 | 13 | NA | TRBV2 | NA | TGTGCCAGCGTAGAGGAGTGGGGCTACGAGCAGTACTTC | CASVEEWGYEQYF
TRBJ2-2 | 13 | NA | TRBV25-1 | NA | TGTGCCAGCAGTGTTGCCCACACCGGGGAGCTGTTTTTT | CASSVAHTGELFF
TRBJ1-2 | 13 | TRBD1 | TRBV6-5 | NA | TGTGCCAGCAGTCCGACAGGGACCTATGGCTACACCTTC | CASSPTGTYGYTF
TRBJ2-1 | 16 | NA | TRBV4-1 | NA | TGCGCCAGCAGCCAAGAAAGGCTAGTACGATACAATGAGCAGTTCTTC | CASSQERLVRYNEQFF
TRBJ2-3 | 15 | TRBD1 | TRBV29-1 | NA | TGCAGCGCCGCCGGGGATAAGACAGGGTCAGATACGCAGTATTTT | CSAAGDKTGSDTQYF
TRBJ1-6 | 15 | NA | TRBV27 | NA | TGTGCCAGCAGTTTAGTTTATCTCTATAATTCACCCCTCCACTTT | CASSLVYLYNSPLHF
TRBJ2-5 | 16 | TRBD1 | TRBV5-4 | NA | TGTGCCAGCAGCTTGGGGGGACAGGGGTACCAAGAGACCCAGTACTTC | CASSLGGQGYQETQYF
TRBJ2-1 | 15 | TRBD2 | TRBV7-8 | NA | TGTGCCAGCAGCTTAGAACTAGCGCTGTACAATGAGCAGTTCTTC | CASSLELALYNEQFF
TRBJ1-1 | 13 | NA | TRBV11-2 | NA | TGTGCCAGCAGCTTTGGAGTTGGGACTGAAGCTTTCTTT | CASSFGVGTEAFF
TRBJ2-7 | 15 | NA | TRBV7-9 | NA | TGTGCCAGCAGCTTGGTCACCCCAGGGTTCTACGAGCAGTACTTC | CASSLVTPGFYEQYF
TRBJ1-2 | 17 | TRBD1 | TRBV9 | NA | TGTGCCAGCAGCGTTAAGACAGGGGGCGTCTTGGACTATGGCTACACCTTC | CASSVKTGGVLDYGYTF
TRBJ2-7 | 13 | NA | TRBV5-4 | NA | TGTGCCAGCAGCTTGGTTACAGGGACCGAGCAGTACTTC | CASSLVTGTEQYF
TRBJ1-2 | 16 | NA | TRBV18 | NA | TGTGCCAGCTCACAGGGTCATGAAAGGTTCGGCTATGGCTACACCTTC | CASSQGHERFGYGYTF
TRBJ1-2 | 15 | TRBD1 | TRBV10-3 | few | TGTGCCATCAGTGGTACAGGGGGCTCATCCTATGGCTACACCTTC | CAISGTGGSSYGYTF
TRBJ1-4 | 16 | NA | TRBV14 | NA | TGTGCCAGCAGCCAAGGCCGACCCTATCGACGAAGAAAACTGTTTTTT | CASSQGRPYRRRKLFF
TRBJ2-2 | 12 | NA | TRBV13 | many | TGTGCCAGCAGCATTACCACCGGGGAGCTGTTTTTT | CASSITTGELFF
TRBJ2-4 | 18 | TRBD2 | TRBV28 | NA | TGTGCCAGCAGTTTTTCGGTCGCTAGCGGGGTAGACAAAAACATTCAGTACTTC | CASSFSVASGVDKNIQYF
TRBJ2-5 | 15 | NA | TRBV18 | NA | TGTGCCAGCTCACCGATACCAGGATGGGCAGAGACCCAGTACTTC | CASSPIPGWAETQYF
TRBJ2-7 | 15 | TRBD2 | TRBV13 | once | TGTGCCAGCAGCTCGCGACTAGCGGAACCCTACGAGCAGTACTTC | CASSSRLAEPYEQYF
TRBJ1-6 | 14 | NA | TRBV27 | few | TGTGCCAGCAGTTTAGTAAACTATAATTCACCCCTCCACTTT | CASSLVNYNSPLHF
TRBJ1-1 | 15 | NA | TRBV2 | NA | TGTGCCAGCAGTGAAGCGTGGCACCCCTACACTGAAGCTTTCTTT | CASSEAWHPYTEAFF
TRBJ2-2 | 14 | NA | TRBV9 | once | TGTGCCAGCAGCGCCCGCCAGGAGGGCGGGGAGCTGTTTTTT | CASSARQEGGELFF
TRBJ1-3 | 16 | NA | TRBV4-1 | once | TGCGCCAGCAGCGACAATACAGGGAAGTCTGGAAACACCATATATTTT | CASSDNTGKSGNTIYF
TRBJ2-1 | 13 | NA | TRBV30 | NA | TGTGCCTGGATTGAAATAGCCTCCAATGAGCAGTTCTTC | CAWIEIASNEQFF
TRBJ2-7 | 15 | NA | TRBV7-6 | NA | TGTGCCAGCAGCTTAGACCCAGGTAATAACTACGAGCAGTACTTC | CASSLDPGNNYEQYF
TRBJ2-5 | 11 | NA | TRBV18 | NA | TGTGCCAGCTCACCGATGGGGACCCAGTACTTC | CASSPMGTQYF
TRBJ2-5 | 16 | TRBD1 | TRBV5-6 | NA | TGTGCCAGCAGCTTGGGAGGGGGCTCGGTACAAGAGACCCAGTACTTC | CASSLGGGSVQETQYF
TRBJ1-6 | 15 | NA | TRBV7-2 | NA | TGTGCCAGCAGCTTCCGGCCTAGGGATAATTCACCCCTCCACTTT | CASSFRPRDNSPLHF
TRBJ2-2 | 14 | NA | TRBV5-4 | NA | TGTGCCAGCAGCCCGGGAGAAAACACCGGGGAGCTGTTTTTT | CASSPGENTGELFF
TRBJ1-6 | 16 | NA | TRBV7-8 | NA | TGTGCCAGCAGCTTAGCCGACAGTAACTATAATTCACCCCTCCACTTT | CASSLADSNYNSPLHF
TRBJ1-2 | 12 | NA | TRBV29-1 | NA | NA | CSVEVGRGAGTF
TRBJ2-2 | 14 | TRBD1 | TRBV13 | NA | TGTGCCAGCAGCTTTTTTCAGGGGGCCGGGGAGCTGTTTTTT | CASSFFQGAGELFF
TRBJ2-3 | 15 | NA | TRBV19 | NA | TGTGCCAGTCAACTAGTCCATCTTACTCCAGATACGCAGTATTTT | CASQLVHLTPDTQYF
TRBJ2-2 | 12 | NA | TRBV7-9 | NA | TGTGCCAGCAGCTTAGGACCCGGGGAGCTGTTTTTT | CASSLGPGELFF
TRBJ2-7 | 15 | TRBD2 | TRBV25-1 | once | TGTGCCAGCAGTGATAGCGGGCTAGCGACCTACGAGCAGTACTTC | CASSDSGLATYEQYF
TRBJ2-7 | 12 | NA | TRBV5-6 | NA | TGTGCCAGCAGCTGGGGCTCCTACGAGCAGTACTTC | CASSWGSYEQYF
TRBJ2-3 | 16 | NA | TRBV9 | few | TGTGCCAGCAGCGTAGGAGGGGCAGGAGGAGCAGATACGCAGTATTTT | CASSVGGAGGADTQYF
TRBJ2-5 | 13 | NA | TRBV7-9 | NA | TGTGCCAGCAGCTTTCGGCTCCAAGAGACCCAGTACTTC | CASSFRLQETQYF
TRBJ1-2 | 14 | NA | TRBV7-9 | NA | TGTGCCAGCAGCTTAAACTCCCTCGACCTTGACTACACCTTC | CASSLNSLDLDYTF
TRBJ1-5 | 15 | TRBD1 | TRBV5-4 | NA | TGTGCCAGCAGCTTGGACAGGGGAAGCAATCAGCCCCAGCATTTT | CASSLDRGSNQPQHF
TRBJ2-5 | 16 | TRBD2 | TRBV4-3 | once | TGCGCCAGCAGCCAAGATCTCCCGGGAGGACCAGAGACCCAGTACTTC | CASSQDLPGGPETQYF
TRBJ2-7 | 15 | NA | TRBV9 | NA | TGTGCCAGCAGCGCCAGTGGGGGCCAGACCTACGAGCAGTACTTC | CASSASGGQTYEQYF
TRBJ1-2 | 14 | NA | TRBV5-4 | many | TGTGCCAGCAGCAGCCGACAGGATAACTATGGCTACACCTTC | CASSSRQDNYGYTF
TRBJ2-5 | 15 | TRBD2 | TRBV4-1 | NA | TGCGCCAGCAGCCAGCTAGCGGGAGAGGGAGAGACCCAGTACTTC | CASSQLAGEGETQYF
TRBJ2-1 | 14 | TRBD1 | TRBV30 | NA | TGTGCCTGGAGTGGAGGACAGGGGTACGATGAGCAGTTCTTC | CAWSGGQGYDEQFF
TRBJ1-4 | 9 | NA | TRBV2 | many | TGTGCCAACCCAAGGGGACTGTTTTTT | CANPRGLFF
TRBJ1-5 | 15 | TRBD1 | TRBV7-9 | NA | TGTGCCAGCAGCTCGGACAGGATAGGCAATCAGCCCCAGCATTTT | CASSSDRIGNQPQHF
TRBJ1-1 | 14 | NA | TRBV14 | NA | TGTGCCAGCAGCCAAGATATCGGGAGCGTTGGAGCTTTCTTT | CASSQDIGSVGAFF
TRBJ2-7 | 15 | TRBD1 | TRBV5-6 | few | TGTGCCAGCAGCTTGGTCTGGACAGGGCTGGGCGAGCAGTACTTC | CASSLVWTGLGEQYF
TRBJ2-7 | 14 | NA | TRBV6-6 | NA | TGTGCCAGCAGGACGGCGGTTTACTCCTACGAGCAGTACTTC | CASRTAVYSYEQYF
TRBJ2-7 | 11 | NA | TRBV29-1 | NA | TGCAGCCCTGGGACCACCTACGAGCAGTACTTC | CSPGTTYEQYF
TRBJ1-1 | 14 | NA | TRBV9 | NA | TGTGCCAGCAGCTCTACCTCATCGGGAACTGAAGCTTTCTTT | CASSSTSSGTEAFF
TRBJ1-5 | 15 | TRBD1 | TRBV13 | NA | TGTGCCAGCAGCTTAGGCCGGACAGGGATGCAGCCCCAGCATTTT | CASSLGRTGMQPQHF
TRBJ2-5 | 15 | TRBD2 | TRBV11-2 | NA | TGTGCCAGCAGCTTAGGAGCGGGAGTCCAAGAGACCCAGTACTTC | CASSLGAGVQETQYF
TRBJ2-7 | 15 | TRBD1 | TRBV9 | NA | TGTGCCAGCAGCGCGAGGGGGACAGGAATCTACGAGCAGTACTTC | CASSARGTGIYEQYF
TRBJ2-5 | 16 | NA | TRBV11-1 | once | TGTGCCAGCAGCCGGTTGGGAGAGGGAATGCAAGAGACCCAGTACTTC | CASSRLGEGMQETQYF
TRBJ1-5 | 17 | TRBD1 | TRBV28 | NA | TGTGCCAGCAGCTCACCCGGGACAGGGGTTCCCAATCAGCCCCAGCATTTT | CASSSPGTGVPNQPQHF
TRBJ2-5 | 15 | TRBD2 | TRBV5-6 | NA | TGTGCCAGCAGCTTGGATGGACTAGCTTGGGAGACCCAGTACTTC | CASSLDGLAWETQYF